Each of the 27 T cell receptor beta chains below was sequenced from the same sample in a study of blood T cell dynamics during melanoma immunotherapy. Indicated time point: pre-treatment baseline. TCRdb's table, derived via immunoSEQ multiplex PCR, lists solely in-frame clones and lacks some. The sample contains 20,000 to 25,000 clones, roughly 86% of which appear only once. Sequencing was performed on blood, taken from a patient treated with checkpoint blockade. The source is a human donor with melanoma.

The rearrangement links TRBV27 to TRBJ2-7; TRBD1 agrees at 8 bases. Germline CDR1 MNHEY, CDR2 SMNVEV (reference sequence). This CDR3 comprises 15 residues. Losses at the gene ends were 3 bases for V and 4 bases for J; bases not matched to a gene: 8. CDR3 DNA sequence: TGTGCCAGCAGTTTCCAGGGGGCGCTGGGATACGAGCAGTACTTC. Translating gives CASSFQGALGYEQYF.

The chain links TRBV4-1 to TRBJ2-7; D is ambiguous. The ends were cut back, 1 base at V and 2 bases at J, with 12 bases in the middle. This CDR3 comprises 15 residues. Per the germline V gene, CDR1 is MGHRA and CDR2 is YSYEKL. This CDR3 reads CASSQGLVLPYEQYF. The CDR3 region has the DNA TGCGCCAGCAGCCAAGGGCTAGTCCTTCCCTACGAGCAGTACTTC.

The V call is TRBV5-1, the J call TRBJ2-3; 9 bases agree with TRBD2. The CDR3 contains 15 residues. Unmatched junction bases numbered 4, after V lost 4 bases and J lost 1 base. In germline, CDR1 is SGHRS, CDR2 YFSETQ. The CDR3 DNA reads TGCGCCAGCAGCCTCCGGACTAGCGGCACAGATACGCAGTATTTT. It codes for CASSLRTSGTDTQYF.

The chain couples TRBV18 to TRBJ2-5; unclear D gene. The CDR3 runs to 11 residues. Germline V gives CDR1 KGHSH, CDR2 LQKENI. V lost 3 bases and J 1 base, leaving 0 bases between the germline ends. This chain's CDR3 is CASSPQETQYF. The DNA for the CDR3 is TGTGCCAGCTCACCCCAAGAGACCCAGTACTTC. The variable domain in full, completed from reference TRBV18 and TRBJ2-5, reads NAGVMQNPRHLVRRRGQEARLRCSPMKGHSHVYWYRQLPEEGLKFMVYLQKENIIDESGMPKERFSAEFPKEGPSILRIQQVVRGDSAAYFCASSPQETQYFGPGTRLLVL.

The gene calls are TRBV5-1 and TRBJ2-3; no firm D call. Germline V gene sequence: CDR1 SGHRS, CDR2 YFSETQ. The CDR3 has 12 residues. Trimming pared 2 bases from V and 8 bases from J, leaving 9 bases between. The CDR3, as DNA: TGCGCCAGCAGCTTAGAGCTGGGTACGCAGTATTTT. The encoded protein is CASSLELGTQYF.

This clone was detected only once. This chain links TRBV5-4 with TRBJ2-2; D remains ambiguous. The length of the CDR3 is 15 residues. Trimming left V 2 bases short and J 7 bases short, with 15 bases between. Germline loops: CDR1 SGHNT, CDR2 YYREEE (reference sequence). CDR3 bases: TGTGCCAGCAGCTTCGGTCGTGGAGATCGCGGGGAGCTGTTTTTT. Its translation: CASSFGRGDRGELFF.

This chain joins TRBV29-1 and TRBJ2-5; the match to TRBD2 covers 14 bases. With 6 bases clipped from V and 3 bases from J, the junction kept 15 bases outside the gene matches. The CDR3 consists of 18 residues. Per germline, CDR1 SQVTM and CDR2 ANQGSEA. CDR3 residues: CSVAWTSGGPSLKETQYF. The DNA of the CDR3 is TGCAGCGTCGCTTGGACTAGCGGGGGGCCCTCCCTTAAAGAGACCCAGTACTTC. Based on the CDR3 plus reference TRBV29-1 and TRBJ2-5, the full variable domain is SAVISQKPSRDICQRGTSLTIQCQVDSQVTMMFWYRQQPGQSLTLIATANQGSEATYESGFVIDKFPISRPNLTFSTLTVSNMSPEDSSIYLCSVAWTSGGPSLKETQYFGPGTRLLVL.

The chain has TRBV29-1 and TRBJ2-5, with D perhaps TRBD2 (5 bases). This CDR3 is 13 amino acids long. V was trimmed by 6 bases and J by 5 bases, leaving 16 bases between them. Germline CDR1 is SQVTM and CDR2 is ANQGSEA. CDR3 sequence: CSVADSAVETQYF. In DNA form, the CDR3 reads TGCAGCGTAGCGGACTCAGCGGTGGAGACCCAGTACTTC.

The chain is built from TRBV6-1 and TRBJ2-7, with D perhaps matching TRBD1 or TRBD2 (6 bases each). V lost 4 bases to trimming and J lost 4 bases, with 17 bases between them. This CDR3 region has 15 residues. The V gene's germline CDR1 is MNHNS and CDR2 SASEGT. CDR3 nucleotides: TGTGCCAGCAGTGTACCCTCCGGAGGGGGTTACGAGCAGTACTTC. This encodes CASSVPSGGGYEQYF.

The V call is TRBV6-4, the J call TRBJ1-3; D not resolved. CDR3 length equals 13 residues. Germline CDR1 is MRHNA and CDR2 is SNTAGT. V was cut by 5 bases and J by 8 bases, with 13 bases left in between. CDR3 in amino acids: CASSYQAGDTIYF. The CDR3, as DNA: TGTGCCAGCAGTTACCAGGCGGGTGACACCATATATTTT.

The chain combines TRBV10-3 with TRBJ2-7, with 9 positions matching TRBD2. The V gene's germline CDR1 is ENHRY and CDR2 SYGVKD. The junction had 1 base not matched to a gene; V was cut back by 5 bases and J by 2 bases. The length of the CDR3 is 13 residues. The CDR3 loop reads CAISPSGAYEQYF. CDR3 in DNA: TGTGCCATCAGTCCTAGCGGGGCCTACGAGCAGTACTTC.

The rearrangement uses TRBV6-5 and TRBJ2-1, with 7 bases matching TRBD1. V trimming: 4 bases; J trimming: 4 bases; junction bases outside the gene matches: 4. This CDR3 is built from 14 residues. Per germline, CDR1 MNHEY and CDR2 SVGAGI. The CDR3 reads CASSSGTDYNEQFF. CDR3 coding DNA: TGTGCCAGCAGTTCCGGGACAGATTACAATGAGCAGTTCTTC.

The chain recombines TRBV5-6 with TRBJ1-2; 10 nucleotides align to TRBD1. Germline CDR1 is SGHDT and CDR2 is YYEEEE. The CDR3 has 16 amino acids. V was clipped by 4 bases and J by 0 bases; unmatched bases: 6. The CDR3 bases are TGTGCCAGCAGCGACCGGGACAGGGGCACTAACTATGGCTACACCTTC. Protein product: CASSDRDRGTNYGYTF. Supplemented by reference TRBV5-6 and TRBJ1-2, the full variable domain reads DAGVTQSPTHLIKTRGQQVTLRCSPKSGHDTVSWYQQALGQGPQFIFQYYEEEERQRGNFPDRFSGHQFPNYSSELNVNALLLGDSALYLCASSDRDRGTNYGYTFGSGTRLTVV.

The V gene is TRBV28, the J gene TRBJ2-1; D is possibly TRBD1 or TRBD2 (5 bases each). This CDR3 is 17 amino acids long. Germline loops: CDR1 MDHEN, CDR2 SYDVKM. V lost 6 bases, J lost 6 bases, and 24 bases lay in between. The chain's CDR3 is CASSSPRGEQKLNEQFF. For the CDR3, the DNA is TGTGCCAGCAGCTCCCCCCGGGGCGAACAAAAGCTCAATGAGCAGTTCTTC. Together with reference TRBV28 and TRBJ2-1, the CDR3 gives the full variable domain: DVKVTQSSRYLVKRTGEKVFLECVQDMDHENMFWYRQDPGLGLRLIYFSYDVKMKEKGDIPEGYSVSREKKERFSLILESASTNQTSMYLCASSSPRGEQKLNEQFFGPGTRLTVL.

This chain uses TRBV2 with TRBJ2-5; 11 nucleotides line up with TRBD1. Gene TRBJ2-7 matches the end of the DNA better, so the J call may be wrong. In germline, CDR1 is SNHLY, CDR2 FYNNEI. CDR3 size: 16 residues. CDR3 in amino acids: CASSVTPGTGGYEQYF. CDR3 DNA sequence: TGTGCCAGCAGTGTAACCCCCGGGACAGGGGGCTACGAGCAGTACTTC.

A few counts support this clone. V usage is TRBV7-8 and J usage is TRBJ2-6; D remains ambiguous. V lost 5 bases and J 0 bases, leaving 5 bases between the germline ends. The CDR3 sequence is 14 residues long. Germline V gene data show CDR1 as SGHVS and CDR2 as FQNEAQ. In nucleotides, the CDR3 is TGTGCCAGCAGCGCAGCCTCTGGGGCCAACGTCCTGACTTTC. This translates into CASSAASGANVLTF.

This chain connects TRBV7-2 to TRBJ2-3; 8 bases align to TRBD2. The germline CDR1 and CDR2 sequences are SGHTA and FQGNSA. The CDR3 covers 16 residues. With V trimmed by 6 bases and J by 0 bases, 8 bases remained unmatched. In DNA form, the CDR3 reads TGTGCCAGCAGTTCAACTAGCGGATATAGCACAGATACGCAGTATTTT. It yields the protein CASSSTSGYSTDTQYF.

The chain carries TRBV25-1 and TRBJ1-1; weak D call: TRBD1 (6 bases). CDR1 and CDR2 (germline): MGHDK, SYGVNS. The CDR3 loop spans 15 amino acids. V lost 5 bases to trimming and J lost 5 bases, with 18 bases between them. The CDR3 DNA reads as TGTGCCAGCAGTCCCCAGGGGATTCCGGAGACTGAAGCTTTCTTT. It is translated as CASSPQGIPETEAFF.

J is TRBJ2-3 and V is TRBV7-2; the match to TRBD2 covers 12 bases. CDR1 and CDR2 (germline): SGHTA, FQGNSA. CDR3 length: 15 amino acids. The ends lost 3 bases at V and 5 bases at J; junction bases unmatched: 3. In nucleotides, the CDR3 is TGTGCCAGCAGCTTGCTAGCGGGGGGGCAAGATACGCAGTATTTT. Its protein is CASSLLAGGQDTQYF.

The chain couples TRBV28 to TRBJ2-3; no clear D. V was shortened by 6 bases and J by 1 base, with 11 bases between the two germline ends. CDR1 is MDHEN and CDR2 is SYDVKM in the germline V gene. The CDR3 extends over 14 amino acids. The CDR3 sequence: CASSEPVGTDTQYF. As DNA, the CDR3 is TGTGCCAGCAGCGAACCGGTAGGCACAGATACGCAGTATTTT. The complete variable domain, with remaining parts taken from reference TRBV28 and TRBJ2-3, reads DVKVTQSSRYLVKRTGEKVFLECVQDMDHENMFWYRQDPGLGLRLIYFSYDVKMKEKGDIPEGYSVSREKKERFSLILESASTNQTSMYLCASSEPVGTDTQYFGPGTRLTVL.

The chain couples TRBV27 to TRBJ1-1, with 10 bases lining up with TRBD1. Germline V gene data show CDR1 as MNHEY and CDR2 as SMNVEV (reference sequence). The CDR3 runs to 17 residues. Losses at the gene ends were 3 bases for V and 4 bases for J; bases not matched to a gene: 11. CDR3 region: CASSFSRQGAGSTEAFF. The CDR3 nucleotides are TGTGCCAGCAGTTTTTCCCGACAGGGGGCCGGGAGCACTGAAGCTTTCTTT.

The rearrangement joins TRBV18 to TRBJ2-2, with 8 bases aligning to TRBD1. This CDR3 is 17 amino acids long. With 0 bases clipped from V and 2 bases from J, the junction kept 5 bases outside the gene matches. From germline, CDR1 is KGHSH and CDR2 LQKENI. The CDR3 loop reads CASSPPDRGGNTGELFF. DNA for the CDR3: TGTGCCAGCTCACCACCCGACAGGGGTGGTAACACCGGGGAGCTGTTTTTT.

The chain carries TRBV7-9 and TRBJ1-2; possible D gene TRBD1, 5 bases. Trimming cost V 3 bases and J 4 bases, with 12 bases left between them. The CDR3 has 14 amino acids. Germline V gene data show CDR1 as SEHNR and CDR2 as FQNEAQ (reference sequence). CDR3 sequence: CASSLGDSGYGYTF. In nucleotides, the CDR3 is TGTGCCAGCAGCTTGGGCGACAGCGGCTATGGCTACACCTTC.

This clone appeared a few times. The CDR3 is CASRSEGQYSGNTIYF. The CDR3 region has the DNA TGTGCCAGCAGGTCCGAGGGACAGTACTCTGGAAACACCATATATTTT. The chain couples TRBV19 to TRBJ1-3; 7 nucleotides match TRBD1. V was pared by 9 bases and J by 0 bases, with 11 bases of the junction left unmatched. This CDR3 comprises 16 residues. Per germline, CDR1 LNHDA and CDR2 SQIVND (reference sequence).

This chain connects TRBV19 to TRBJ1-5; TRBD1 is a possible D gene (5 bases). Between the trimmed V and J ends, which lost 2 bases and 6 bases, there was a span of 14 bases. The germline V gene has CDR1 LNHDA and CDR2 SQIVND (reference sequence). The CDR3 is 15 residues long. The CDR3 reads CASSILVEGSQPQHF. CDR3 bases: TGTGCCAGTAGTATATTGGTGGAGGGGAGTCAGCCCCAGCATTTT.

This chain joins TRBV28 and TRBJ1-5, with no clear D. Germline CDR1 and CDR2: MDHEN and SYDVKM. V lost 3 bases, J lost 2 bases, and 8 bases lay in between. The CDR3 consists of 14 residues. The DNA of the CDR3 is TGTGCCAGCAGTTTTCGGCGAGGCAATCAGCCCCAGCATTTT. It translates to CASSFRRGNQPQHF.

The chain joins TRBV4-1 to TRBJ2-7, with D perhaps matching TRBD1 or TRBD2 (5 bases each). This CDR3 spans 17 amino acids. CDR1 and CDR2 from the germline V gene are MGHRA and YSYEKL. The ends were cut back, 3 bases at V and 2 bases at J, with 20 bases in the middle. The CDR3 spells CASSQQEGTATPYEQYF. As DNA, the CDR3 is TGCGCCAGCAGCCAGCAGGAAGGGACCGCGACTCCCTACGAGCAGTACTTC.